This entry lists 21 T cell receptor beta chains sequenced from one sample in a study of cytomegalovirus exposure and HLA in healthy donors. The PCR used 60 Vbeta and 13 Jbeta primers. Assay: immunoSEQ multiplex PCR; the TCRdb copy retains only in-frame clones and omits some. The sample consists of about 150,000 clones, 80% of them appearing once. The source material was PBMCs. The origin of the receptors is a man aged 30-40 years in good health and CMV-seropositive.

The chain uses TRBV29-1 and TRBJ2-3; maybe TRBD1 (6 bases). This CDR3 has 12 residues. V lost 4 bases and J 5 bases, leaving 10 bases between the germline ends. The germline gives CDR1 SQVTM, CDR2 ANQGSEA. DNA for the CDR3: TGCAGCGTTGGGCAGGACAGAGATACGCAGTATTTT. It codes for CSVGQDRDTQYF.

The V gene is TRBV7-2, the J gene TRBJ1-3, with 7 bases that match TRBD1. Germline V gene data show CDR1 as SGHTA and CDR2 as FQGNSA. The CDR3 runs to 16 residues. The ends lost 5 bases at V and 0 bases at J; junction bases unmatched: 7. The CDR3 DNA follows: TGTGCCAGCAGCGAACAGGGGCGATCCTCTGGAAACACCATATATTTT. Protein product: CASSEQGRSSGNTIYF. Full variable domain (outside the CDR3, taken from reference TRBV7-2 and TRBJ1-3): GAGVSQSPSNKVTEKGKDVELRCDPISGHTALYWYRQSLGQGLEFLIYFQGNSAPDKSGLPSDRFSAERTGGSVSTLTIQRTQQEDSAVYLCASSEQGRSSGNTIYFGEGSWLTVV.

The V and J genes are TRBV2 and TRBJ1-5, with D perhaps TRBD1 (5 bases). V was clipped by 6 bases and J by 9 bases, with 24 bases between them. Looked up from germline, CDR1 is SNHLY and CDR2 is FYNNEI. The CDR3 length is 16 residues. CDR3 sequence: CASRWQPQGFLGPQHF. CDR3 DNA: TGTGCCAGCAGGTGGCAGCCCCAGGGTTTTCTAGGGCCCCAGCATTTT.

This chain joins TRBV4-2 and TRBJ2-5; 7 bases are shared with TRBD2. The J call is uncertain, as TRBJ2-7 better fits the DNA end. Germline V lookup: CDR1 LGHNA, CDR2 YNFKEQ. The CDR3 runs to 16 residues. CDR3 bases: TGTGCCAGCAGCCAAGAATCTAGCGGAAGCTCCTACGAGCAGTACTTC. This encodes CASSQESSGSSYEQYF.

This rearrangement joins TRBV7-2 to TRBJ2-2, with D unclear. The germline V gene encodes CDR1 SGHTA and CDR2 FQGNSA. V lost 1 base and J lost 4, with 7 bases in between. The CDR3 loop spans 14 amino acids. The CDR3 region has the DNA TGTGCCAGCAGCTTAGTTCCACTCACCGGGGAGCTGTTTTTT. It encodes CASSLVPLTGELFF.

Many counts were recorded for this clone. The chain links TRBV5-4 to TRBJ2-7, with D perhaps matching TRBD2 (6 bases). CDR1 is SGHNT and CDR2 is YYREEE in the germline V gene (reference sequence). V was pared by 2 bases and J by 3 bases, with 12 bases between. The CDR3 runs to 14 residues. CDR3 DNA: TGTGCCAGCAGCTTATGGGGGGATGACTACGAGCAGTACTTC. Translating gives CASSLWGDDYEQYF.

The chain employs TRBV19 and TRBJ1-1, with D uncertain. Per germline, CDR1 LNHDA and CDR2 SQIVND (reference sequence). The length of the CDR3 is 13 residues. V shed 2 bases and J shed 8 bases, with 12 bases lying between them. CDR3 in DNA: TGTGCCAGTAGTATAACGGTGCCCGGGGAAGCTTTCTTT. It translates to CASSITVPGEAFF.

In this sample, this clone turned up once. The chain employs TRBV19 and TRBJ2-7; TRBD2 aligns across 8 bases. CDR1 and CDR2 from the germline V gene are LNHDA and SQIVND (reference sequence). Unmatched junction bases numbered 11, after V lost 6 bases and J lost 4 bases. The CDR3 contains 15 residues. Here the CDR3 DNA reads TGTGCCAGTAGACGGGAGGGCAGACCCTTTTACGAGCAGTACTTC. Amino acid sequence: CASRREGRPFYEQYF.

The chain recombines TRBV7-9 with TRBJ2-7, with D tentatively TRBD2 (6 bases). The V end was cut by 0 bases, the J end by 4 bases, with 13 bases between. This CDR3 comprises 15 residues. CDR1 SEHNR and CDR2 FQNEAQ come from the germline V gene (reference sequence). The CDR3 sequence: CASSLAWDSDYEQYF. For the CDR3, the DNA is TGTGCCAGCAGCTTAGCTTGGGACTCAGATTACGAGCAGTACTTC.

The chain combines TRBV5-1 with TRBJ2-7; the D gene is possibly TRBD1 (6 bases). Germline loops: CDR1 SGHRS, CDR2 YFSETQ. With 0 bases removed from V and 6 bases from J, the gap between germline ends came to 16 bases. The CDR3 runs to 15 residues. The CDR3 region is CASSLVTGSTGEQYF. For the CDR3, the DNA is TGCGCCAGCAGCTTGGTGACAGGCAGCACGGGCGAGCAGTACTTC.

CDR3 coding DNA: TGTGCCAGCAGCCCCTGGACAGGGTGCGAGCAGTACTTC. Translating it yields CASSPWTGCEQYF. The genes are TRBV5-6 and TRBJ2-5; 8 bases map to TRBD1. The DNA end lines up better with TRBJ2-7; the J call may be wrong. CDR3 length: 13 residues. In germline, CDR1 is SGHDT, CDR2 YYEEEE.

The chain recombines TRBV19 with TRBJ1-1; D call uncertain. CDR1 LNHDA and CDR2 SQIVND come from the germline V gene (reference sequence). There are 13 residues in the CDR3. The V gene lost 2 bases and the J gene lost 1 base, with 5 bases spanning the gap. The CDR3, as DNA: TGTGCCAGTAGTATATCTAAGAACACTGAAGCTTTCTTT. Its translation is CASSISKNTEAFF.

V usage is TRBV5-1 and J usage is TRBJ2-3; TRBD1 might be the D (6 bases). Germline assignment: CDR1 SGHRS and CDR2 YFSETQ. CDR3 length equals 15 residues. Trimming left V 0 bases short and J 4 bases short, with 12 bases between. This CDR3 is CASSLEGRGADTQYF. For the CDR3, the DNA is TGCGCCAGCAGCTTGGAGGGCAGGGGTGCAGATACGCAGTATTTT.

This chain connects TRBV19 to TRBJ2-7, with D possibly TRBD1 on 6 matching bases. Germline lookup yields CDR1 LNHDA and CDR2 SQIVND (reference sequence). The CDR3 has 14 residues. The V end was cut by 4 bases, the J end by 1 base, with 11 bases between. The CDR3 sequence is CASSTRTGSYEQYF. The CDR3 coding sequence is TGTGCCAGTAGTACCAGAACAGGGTCCTACGAGCAGTACTTC.

This clone is a singleton in its sample. V is TRBV5-1 and J is TRBJ2-2; maybe TRBD1 (6 bases). CDR3 length equals 17 residues. Trimming shortened V by 4 bases and J by 1 base, and 17 bases separated the two germline ends. CDR1 is SGHRS and CDR2 is YFSETQ in the germline V gene. In DNA, the CDR3 is TGCGCCAGCAGCCTCCATACAGGGCTACTGAACACCGGGGAGCTGTTTTTT. Residues: CASSLHTGLLNTGELFF.

This chain connects TRBV10-2 to TRBJ2-5; TRBD1 aligns across 9 bases. The V gene's germline CDR1 is WSHSY and CDR2 SAAADI. V shed 4 bases and J 7 bases; nucleotides not matched to a gene: 4. There are 13 residues in the CDR3. The CDR3 here is CASSGTGEGTQYF. The DNA of the CDR3 is TGCGCCAGCAGTGGGACAGGGGAAGGGACCCAGTACTTC.

This clone showed up just once. V gene TRBV7-8 combines with J gene TRBJ2-7; unclear D gene. Looked up from germline, CDR1 is SGHVS and CDR2 is FQNEAQ. The CDR3 is 13 amino acids. Trimming cost V 1 base and J 2 bases, with 6 bases left between them. CDR3 amino acids: CASSLDATYEQYF. CDR3 bases: TGTGCCAGCAGCTTAGACGCTACCTACGAGCAGTACTTC.

This sequence joins TRBV21-1 and TRBJ2-1; the D segment call TRBD2 is taken from the table without a DNA check. TRBV21-1 is flagged as a pseudogene. The CDR3 loop spans 18 amino acids. CDR3 DNA: TGTGCCAGCAGCAAAGAACGGCTAGCGGGAGACCCTTGGGGTGAGCAGTTCTTC. It is translated as CASSKERLAGDPWGEQFF.

The rearrangement joins TRBV7-3 to TRBJ1-1; 7 positions agree with TRBD1. After removal of 2 bases from V and 0 bases from J, the junction contained 3 bases not matched to a gene. From germline, CDR1 is SGHTA and CDR2 FQGTGA. This CDR3 is built from 15 residues. CDR3 nucleotides: TGTGCCAGCAGCTTAGAGGGACAGATGAACACTGAAGCTTTCTTT. Its protein product is CASSLEGQMNTEAFF.

The chain couples TRBV4-1 to TRBJ2-1; 8 bases are shared with TRBD2. The CDR3 is 16 amino acids. CDR1 and CDR2 from the germline V gene are MGHRA and YSYEKL. With 2 bases clipped from V and 2 bases from J, the junction kept 5 bases outside the gene matches. DNA for the CDR3: TGCGCCAGCAGCCAAATTCCGGGACTAGCCTACAATGAGCAGTTCTTC. Its translation: CASSQIPGLAYNEQFF.

The CDR3 here is CATHSPGANVLTF. CDR3 DNA: TGCGCCACCCACTCTCCGGGGGCCAACGTCCTGACTTTC. The V and J genes are TRBV10-1 and TRBJ2-6; no definite D call. In germline, CDR1 is WNHNN, CDR2 SYGVQD (reference sequence). Trimming took off 10 bases at V and 4 bases at J, with 11 bases between the two ends. The CDR3 is made up of 13 amino acids.